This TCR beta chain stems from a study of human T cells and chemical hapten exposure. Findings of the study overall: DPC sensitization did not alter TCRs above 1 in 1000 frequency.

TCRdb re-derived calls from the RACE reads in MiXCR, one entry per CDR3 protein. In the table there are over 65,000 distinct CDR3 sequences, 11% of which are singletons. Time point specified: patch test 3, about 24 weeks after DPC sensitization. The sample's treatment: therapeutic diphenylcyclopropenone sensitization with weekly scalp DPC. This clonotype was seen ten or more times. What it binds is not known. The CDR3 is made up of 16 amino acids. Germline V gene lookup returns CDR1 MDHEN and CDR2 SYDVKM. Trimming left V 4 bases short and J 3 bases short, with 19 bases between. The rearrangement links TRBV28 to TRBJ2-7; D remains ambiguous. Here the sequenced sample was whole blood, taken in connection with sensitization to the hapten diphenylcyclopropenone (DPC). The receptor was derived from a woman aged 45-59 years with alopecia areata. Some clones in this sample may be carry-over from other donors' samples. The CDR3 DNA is TGTGCCAGCAGTTCCCCCTCTTCACCCGCCCTCTACGAGCAGTACTTC. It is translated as CASSSPSSPALYEQYF.